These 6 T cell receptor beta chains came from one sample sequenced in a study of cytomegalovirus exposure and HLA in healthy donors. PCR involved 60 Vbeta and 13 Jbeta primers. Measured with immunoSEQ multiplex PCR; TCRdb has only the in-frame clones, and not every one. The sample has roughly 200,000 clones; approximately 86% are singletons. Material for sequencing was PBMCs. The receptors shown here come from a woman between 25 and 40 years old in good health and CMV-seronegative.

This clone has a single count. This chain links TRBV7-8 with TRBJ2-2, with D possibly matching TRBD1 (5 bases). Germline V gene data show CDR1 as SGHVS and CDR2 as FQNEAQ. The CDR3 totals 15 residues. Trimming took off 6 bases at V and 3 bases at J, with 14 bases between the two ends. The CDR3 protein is CASRSRDRYTGELFF. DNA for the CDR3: TGTGCCAGCAGAAGCAGGGATCGGTACACCGGGGAGCTGTTTTTT. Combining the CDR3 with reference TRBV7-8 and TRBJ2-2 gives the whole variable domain GAGVSQSPRYKVAKRGQDVALRCDPISGHVSLFWYQQALGQGPEFLTYFQNEAQLDKSGLPSDRFFAERPEGSVSTLKIQRTQQEDSAVYLCASRSRDRYTGELFFGEGSRLTVL.

The CDR3 spells CASGADGYTEAFF. The CDR3 bases are TGCGCCAGCGGAGCAGACGGCTACACTGAAGCTTTCTTT. The chain uses TRBV10-1 and TRBJ1-1; no reliable D call. Per germline, CDR1 WNHNN and CDR2 SYGVQD (reference sequence). V was cut by 8 bases and J by 3 bases, with 13 bases left in between. This CDR3 contains 13 residues.

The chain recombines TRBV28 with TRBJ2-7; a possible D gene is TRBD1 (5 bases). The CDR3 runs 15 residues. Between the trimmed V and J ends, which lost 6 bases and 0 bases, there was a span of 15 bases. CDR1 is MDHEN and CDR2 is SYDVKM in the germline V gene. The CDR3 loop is CASSPLWGSSYEQYF. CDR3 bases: TGTGCCAGCAGCCCCTTATGGGGCAGCTCCTACGAGCAGTACTTC.

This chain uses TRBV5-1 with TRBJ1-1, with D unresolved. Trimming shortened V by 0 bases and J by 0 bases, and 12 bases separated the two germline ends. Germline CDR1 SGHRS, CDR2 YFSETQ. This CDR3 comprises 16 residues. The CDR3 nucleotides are TGCGCCAGCAGCTTGGCCCAGGTGTCCATGAACACTGAAGCTTTCTTT. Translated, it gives CASSLAQVSMNTEAFF.

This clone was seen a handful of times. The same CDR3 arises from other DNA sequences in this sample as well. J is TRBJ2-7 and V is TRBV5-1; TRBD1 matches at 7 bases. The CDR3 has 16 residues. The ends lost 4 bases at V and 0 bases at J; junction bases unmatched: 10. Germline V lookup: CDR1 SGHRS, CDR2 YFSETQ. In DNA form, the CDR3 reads TGCGCCAGCAGCAACCGGACAGGCCTAAACTCCTACGAGCAGTACTTC. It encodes CASSNRTGLNSYEQYF.

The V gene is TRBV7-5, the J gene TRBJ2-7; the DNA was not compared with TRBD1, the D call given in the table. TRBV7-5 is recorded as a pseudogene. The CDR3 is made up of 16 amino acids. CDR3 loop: CARRQTGPERSYEQYF. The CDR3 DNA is TGTGCCAGAAGACAAACAGGGCCGGAGAGGTCCTACGAGCAGTACTTC.